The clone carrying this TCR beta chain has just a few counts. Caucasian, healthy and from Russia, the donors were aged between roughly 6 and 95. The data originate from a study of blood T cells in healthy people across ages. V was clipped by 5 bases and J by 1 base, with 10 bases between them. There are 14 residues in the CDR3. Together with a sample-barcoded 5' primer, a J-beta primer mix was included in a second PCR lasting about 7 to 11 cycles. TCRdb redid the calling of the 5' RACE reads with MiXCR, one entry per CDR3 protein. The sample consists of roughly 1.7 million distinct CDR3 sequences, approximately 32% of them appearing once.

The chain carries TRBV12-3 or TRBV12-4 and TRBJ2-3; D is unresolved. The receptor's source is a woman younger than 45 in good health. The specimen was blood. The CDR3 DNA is TGTGCCAGCAGTCCCCCCAGGCGCACAGATACGCAGTATTTT. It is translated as CASSPPRRTDTQYF.